These T cell receptor beta chains were read from a single sample in a study of shared clonotypes between healthy human individuals. Profiling relied on immunoSEQ multiplex PCR, and the TCRdb table lists in-frame clones only, not all of them. Of around 700,000 clones in the sample, more than 70% were seen once. Sequenced input: memory CD4+ T cells sorted from blood. These receptors originate from a woman under 40 in good health. CDR3s include the opening cysteine and the closing phenylalanine or tryptophan. The D gene is left open where the match is weak. Not all rows give a size; the values are once, few, many and, for expanded clones, a class.

cdr3_nt	cdr3_aa	v_call	j_call	d_call	clone_size
TGTGCCAGCAGCTCAGACCCGAGCTCCTACAATGAGCAGTTCTTC	CASSSDPSSYNEQFF	TRBV5-4	TRBJ2-1	NA	few
TGTGCCAGCAGCTCCTTCAGGACTGGCGGTGAAAAACTGTTTTTT	CASSSFRTGGEKLFF	TRBV7-3	TRBJ1-4	NA	few
TGTGTCAGAAGCTTAGCTCACAGGGGGCGGACAGCTAACTATGGCTACACCTTC	CVRSLAHRGRTANYGYTF	TRBV7-5	TRBJ1-2	NA	NA
TGTGCCAGCAGTCCACGGGCAGGGTTTGGAAAACTGTTTTTT	CASSPRAGFGKLFF	TRBV2	TRBJ1-4	NA	NA
TGCGCCAGCAGCCTCGGGACAGTCGGTGAAGCTTTCTTT	CASSLGTVGEAFF	TRBV5-1	TRBJ1-1	TRBD1	few
TGTGCCAGCAGGACGACTAGCGGGAGGGCCGGCACCGGGGAGCTGTTTTTT	CASRTTSGRAGTGELFF	TRBV7-3	TRBJ2-2	TRBD2	NA
TGCGCCAGCAGCTTGTCAGGGGAGGCCACCGGGGAGCTGTTTTTT	CASSLSGEATGELFF	TRBV5-1	TRBJ2-2	NA	NA
TGCGCCAGCGCAGAAGGTTCTGGAAACACCATATATTTT	CASAEGSGNTIYF	TRBV5-1	TRBJ1-3	NA	few
TGTGCCAGTAGTATCAGACTCGGCGATACGCAGTATTTT	CASSIRLGDTQYF	TRBV19	TRBJ2-3	NA	NA
TGCGCCAGCAGCTTGAGCAGGGACATTCCCGGGGAGCTGTTTTTT	CASSLSRDIPGELFF	TRBV5-1	TRBJ2-2	NA	once
TGCGCCAGCAGCTTGGGGACAGGGGGCATAGGGGAGTTCTTC	CASSLGTGGIGEFF	TRBV5-1	TRBJ2-1	TRBD1	NA
TGTGCCAGCAGCCTTAGCGGGACGGGCAATGAGCAGTTCTTC	CASSLSGTGNEQFF	TRBV28	TRBJ2-1	TRBD2	NA
TGCGCCAGCACCCTACTAGGTGCAACTAATGAAAAACTGTTTTTT	CASTLLGATNEKLFF	TRBV5-1	TRBJ1-4	NA	NA
TGCAGCGTTGCGCAGGGTTGGGACTATGGCTACACCTTC	CSVAQGWDYGYTF	TRBV29-1	TRBJ1-2	NA	NA
TGCGCCAGCACCCTTGCCCCTCTTCCGGGTAGATATGCAAATCGGGAGCAGTACTTC	CASTLAPLPGRYANREQYF	TRBV5-1	TRBJ2-7	NA	NA
TGTGCCAGCAGTTACCCCACTAGCGGGGCGCGAGAGACCCAGTACTTC	CASSYPTSGARETQYF	TRBV6-6	TRBJ2-5	TRBD2	NA
TGTGCCAGCAGCCCGAGATCTAGCGGGAGAAAGGCAGATACGCAGTATTTT	CASSPRSSGRKADTQYF	TRBV7-2	TRBJ2-3	TRBD2	NA